This passage covers 3 T cell receptor beta chains from one sample sequenced in a study of regulatory T cells in long-lasting Graves disease. As to time point: persistent/refractory GD, antithyroid drugs over 5 years with positive TRAb. Scientists built the TCR library using RNA that was extracted from PBMCs. Construction of TCR beta libraries relied on iRepertoire HTBI primers and on Arm-PCR targeting CDR3 regions. One entry per CDR3 protein, called by TCRdb with MiXCR from the multiplex PCR reads. The sample comprises about 660,000 distinct CDR3 sequences, 30% of which are singletons, and 40% to 55% rests with the top ten. The sequencing here drew on peripheral blood mononuclear cells (PBMCs), taken when the disease was refractory, from a patient treated with antithyroid drugs. These receptor sequences come from a female donor with Graves disease.

This sequence joins TRBV29-1 and TRBJ1-2; D is perhaps TRBD1 (5 bases). V lost 3 bases and J lost 6, with 8 bases in between. The CDR3 runs to 11 residues. CDR1 is SQVTM and CDR2 is ANQGSEA in the germline V gene. Here the CDR3 reads CSVDPRDGYTF. The CDR3 DNA reads as TGCAGCGTTGACCCCAGGGATGGCTACACCTTC.

The V and J genes are TRBV20-1 and TRBJ2-3; 9 bases map to TRBD1. CDR1 DFQATT and CDR2 SNEGSKA come from the germline V gene (reference sequence). The CDR3 is 14 residues long. V was pared by 2 bases and J by 4 bases, with 4 bases of the junction left unmatched. The DNA of the CDR3 is TGCAGTGCTAGAACAGGGGGCAATTCAGATACGCAGTATTTT. This gives the protein CSARTGGNSDTQYF.

The chain recombines TRBV6-1 with TRBJ2-7; 10 bases match TRBD2. J lost 1 base, V lost 8 bases, and 2 bases had no gene match. In germline, CDR1 is MNHNS, CDR2 SASEGT. CDR3 length: 13 residues. The CDR3 loop is CASGTSESYEQYF. The CDR3 DNA reads TGTGCCAGCGGGACTAGCGAGTCCTACGAGCAGTACTTC.